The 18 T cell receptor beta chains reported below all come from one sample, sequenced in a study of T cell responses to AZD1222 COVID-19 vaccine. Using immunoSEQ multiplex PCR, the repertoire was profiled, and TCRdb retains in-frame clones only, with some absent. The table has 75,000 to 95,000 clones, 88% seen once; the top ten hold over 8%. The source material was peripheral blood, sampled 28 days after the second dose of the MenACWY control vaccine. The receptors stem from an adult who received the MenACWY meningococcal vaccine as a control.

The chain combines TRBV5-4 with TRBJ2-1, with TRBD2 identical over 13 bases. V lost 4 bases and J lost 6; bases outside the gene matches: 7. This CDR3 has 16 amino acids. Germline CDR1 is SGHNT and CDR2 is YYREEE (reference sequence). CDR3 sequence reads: CASSPSRTSGGNEQFF. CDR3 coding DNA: TGTGCCAGCAGCCCCTCAAGGACTAGCGGGGGCAATGAGCAGTTCTTC.

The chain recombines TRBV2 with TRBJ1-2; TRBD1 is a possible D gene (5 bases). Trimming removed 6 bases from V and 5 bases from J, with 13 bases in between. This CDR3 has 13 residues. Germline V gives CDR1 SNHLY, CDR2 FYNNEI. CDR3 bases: TGTGCCAGCAGCGGGACCACGAGGTATGGCTACACCTTC. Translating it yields CASSGTTRYGYTF.

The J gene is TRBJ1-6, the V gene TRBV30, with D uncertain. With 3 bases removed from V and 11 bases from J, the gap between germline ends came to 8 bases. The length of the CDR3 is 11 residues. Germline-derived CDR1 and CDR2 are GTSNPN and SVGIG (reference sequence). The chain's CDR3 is CAWSDRAPLHF. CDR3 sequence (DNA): TGTGCCTGGAGCGACCGGGCACCCCTCCACTTT. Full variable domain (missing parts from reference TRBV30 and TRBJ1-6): SQTIHQWPATLVQPVGSPLSLECTVEGTSNPNLYWYRQAAGRGLQLLFYSVGIGQISSEVPQNLSASRPQDRQFILSSKKLLLSDSGFYLCAWSDRAPLHFGNGTRLTVT.

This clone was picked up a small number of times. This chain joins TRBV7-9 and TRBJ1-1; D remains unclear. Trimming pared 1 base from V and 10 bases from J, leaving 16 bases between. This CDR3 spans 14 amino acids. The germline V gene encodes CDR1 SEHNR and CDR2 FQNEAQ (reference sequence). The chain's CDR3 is CASSLEGRTGAAFF. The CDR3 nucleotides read TGTGCCAGCAGCTTAGAAGGTAGAACGGGCGCAGCTTTCTTT.

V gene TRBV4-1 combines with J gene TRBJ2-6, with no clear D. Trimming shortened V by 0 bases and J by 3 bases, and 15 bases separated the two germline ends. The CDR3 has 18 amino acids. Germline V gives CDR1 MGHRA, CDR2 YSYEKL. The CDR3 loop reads CASSQDGVSIFGANVLTF. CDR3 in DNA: TGCGCCAGCAGCCAAGATGGGGTTAGTATCTTTGGGGCCAACGTCCTGACTTTC.

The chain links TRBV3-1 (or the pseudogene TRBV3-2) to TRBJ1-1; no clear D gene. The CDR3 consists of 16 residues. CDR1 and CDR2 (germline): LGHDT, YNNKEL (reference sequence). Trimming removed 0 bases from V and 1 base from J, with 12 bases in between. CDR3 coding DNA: TGTGCCAGCAGCCAAGATCGCAAGGTATCGAACACTGAAGCTTTCTTT. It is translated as CASSQDRKVSNTEAFF.

DNA for the CDR3: TGTGCCACCAGCAGGGGGAAGGGGGAAAATCAGCCCCAGCATTTT. It encodes CATSRGKGENQPQHF. The chain has TRBV15 and TRBJ1-5, with a possible D match to TRBD1 (6 bases). CDR3 size: 15 residues. Germline CDR1 LNHNV, CDR2 YYDKDF (reference sequence). Trimming removed 3 bases from V and 4 bases from J, with 13 bases in between. Full variable domain (rest looked up from reference TRBV15 and TRBJ1-5): DAMVIQNPRYQVTQFGKPVTLSCSQTLNHNVMYWYQQKSSQAPKLLFHYYDKDFNNEADTPDNFQSRRPNTSFCFLDIRSPGLGDTAMYLCATSRGKGENQPQHFGDGTRLSIL.

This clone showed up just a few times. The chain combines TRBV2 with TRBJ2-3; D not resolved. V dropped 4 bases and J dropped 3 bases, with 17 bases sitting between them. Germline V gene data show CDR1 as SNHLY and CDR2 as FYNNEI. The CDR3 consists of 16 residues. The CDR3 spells CASSATVIVRTDTQYF. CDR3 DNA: TGTGCCAGCAGTGCGACGGTGATAGTACGGACAGATACGCAGTATTTT. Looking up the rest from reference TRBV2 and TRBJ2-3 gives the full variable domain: EPEVTQTPSHQVTQMGQEVILRCVPISNHLYFYWYRQILGQKVEFLVSFYNNEISEKSEIFDDQFSVERPDGSNFTLKIRSTKLEDSAMYFCASSATVIVRTDTQYFGPGTRLTVL.

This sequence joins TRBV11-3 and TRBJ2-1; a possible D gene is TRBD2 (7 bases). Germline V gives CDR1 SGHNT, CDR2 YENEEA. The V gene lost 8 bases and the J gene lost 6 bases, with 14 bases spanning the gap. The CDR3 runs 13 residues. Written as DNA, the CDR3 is TGTGCCAGCGCAAGGGCGGGGGCCAATGAGCAGTTCTTC. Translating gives CASARAGANEQFF.

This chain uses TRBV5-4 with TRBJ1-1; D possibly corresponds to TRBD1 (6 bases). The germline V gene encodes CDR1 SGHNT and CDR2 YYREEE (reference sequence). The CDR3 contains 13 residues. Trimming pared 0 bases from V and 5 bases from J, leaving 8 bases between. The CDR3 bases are TGTGCCAGCAGCTTGGATAGGGGGACTGAAGCTTTCTTT. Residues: CASSLDRGTEAFF.

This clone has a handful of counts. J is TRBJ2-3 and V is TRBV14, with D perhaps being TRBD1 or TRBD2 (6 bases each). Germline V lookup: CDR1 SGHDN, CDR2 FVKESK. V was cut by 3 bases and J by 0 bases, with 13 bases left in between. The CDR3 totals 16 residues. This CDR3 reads CASSQGQGGSTDTQYF. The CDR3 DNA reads TGTGCCAGCAGCCAGGGTCAAGGGGGGAGCACAGATACGCAGTATTTT.

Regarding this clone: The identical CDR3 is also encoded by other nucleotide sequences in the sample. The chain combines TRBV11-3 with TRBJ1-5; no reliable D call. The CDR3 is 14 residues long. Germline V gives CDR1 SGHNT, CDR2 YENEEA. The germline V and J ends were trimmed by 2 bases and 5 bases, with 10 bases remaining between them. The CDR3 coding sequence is TGTGCCAGCAGCTTACTGGACGGCCATCAGCCCCAGCATTTT. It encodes CASSLLDGHQPQHF.

The CDR3 spells CASNPLGGNSYEQYF. The CDR3 nucleotides read TGTGCCAGCAACCCCCTGGGGGGTAATTCCTACGAGCAGTACTTC. This chain connects TRBV27 to TRBJ2-7; maybe TRBD2 (6 bases). Germline V gene sequence: CDR1 MNHEY, CDR2 SMNVEV (reference sequence). This CDR3 is 15 amino acids long. V was pared by 7 bases and J by 1 base, with 17 bases between.

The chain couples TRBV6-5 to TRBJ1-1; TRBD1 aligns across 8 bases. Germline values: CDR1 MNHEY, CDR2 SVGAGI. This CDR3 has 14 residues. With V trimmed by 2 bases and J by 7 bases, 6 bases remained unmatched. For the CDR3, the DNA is TGTGCCAGCAGTTACGGGCGGGGGACAGGTGAAGCTTTCTTT. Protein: CASSYGRGTGEAFF.

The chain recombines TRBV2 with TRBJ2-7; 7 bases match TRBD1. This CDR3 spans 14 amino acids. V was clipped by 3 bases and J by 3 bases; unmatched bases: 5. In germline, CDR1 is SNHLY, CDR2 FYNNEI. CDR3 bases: TGTGCCAGCAGTGAGGCGGCAGGGGGCTACGAGCAGTACTTC. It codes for CASSEAAGGYEQYF.

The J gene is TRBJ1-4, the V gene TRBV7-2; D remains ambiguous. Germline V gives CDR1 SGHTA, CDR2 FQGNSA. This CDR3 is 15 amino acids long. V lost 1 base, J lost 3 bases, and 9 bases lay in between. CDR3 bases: TGTGCCAGCAGCTTAGTTGTAGGCTCTAATGAAAAACTGTTTTTT. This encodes CASSLVVGSNEKLFF.

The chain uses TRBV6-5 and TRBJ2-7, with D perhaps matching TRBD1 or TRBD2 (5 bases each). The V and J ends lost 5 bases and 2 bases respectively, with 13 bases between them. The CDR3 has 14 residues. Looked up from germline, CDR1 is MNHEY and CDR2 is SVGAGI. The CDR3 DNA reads TGTGCCAGCAGTAAATCGGGGACCCCCTACGAGCAGTACTTC. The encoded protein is CASSKSGTPYEQYF.

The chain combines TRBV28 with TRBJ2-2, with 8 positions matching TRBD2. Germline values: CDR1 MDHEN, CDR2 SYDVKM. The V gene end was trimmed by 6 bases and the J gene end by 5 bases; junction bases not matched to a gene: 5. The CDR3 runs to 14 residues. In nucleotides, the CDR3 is TGTGCCAGCAGGGAAGCGGGGGATACCGGGGAGCTGTTTTTT. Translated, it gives CASREAGDTGELFF.